The 25 T cell receptor beta chains listed next were all sequenced from one sample in a study of T cells in Graves' hyperthyroidism and ophthalmopathy (dated by TCRdb to between 2019 and 2020). Library preparation used multiplex PCR. Sequenced using an Illumina HiSeq 2000. TCR beta CDR3 regions were amplified from RNA transcripts. For the first round of RT-PCR on the TCR CDR3, the HTBI primer set was used together with the Qiagen OneStep RT-PCR kit. TCRdb's own reprocessing of the public reads used fastp at Q25 and MiXCR and kept productive beta chains. Merged by CDR3 protein, the rows form single entries marked with the most common genes and DNA. Here the sample has some 200,000 distinct CDR3 sequences; around 17% occur a single time. The top ten hold 53% of the sample. Sequenced sample: blood. The receptors were sampled from a woman between 45 and 60 years old with Graves' hyperthyroidism.

This clonotype was counted at least ten times. This CDR3 is CASSFPRAGGTEAFF. The DNA of the CDR3 is TGCGCCAGCAGCTTTCCCAGGGCGGGAGGAACTGAAGCTTTCTTT. V and J are TRBV5-1 and TRBJ1-1; D possibly corresponds to TRBD1 (5 bases). Trimming took 2 bases from V and 5 from J, leaving 16 bases between them. CDR3 size: 15 residues. CDR1 is SGHRS and CDR2 is YFSETQ in the germline V gene.

This clonotype was counted at least ten times. The rearrangement links TRBV10-3 to TRBJ2-1; possible D gene TRBD2, 6 bases. There are 14 residues in the CDR3. With 2 bases removed from V and 12 bases from J, the gap between germline ends came to 17 bases. Per germline, CDR1 ENHRY and CDR2 SYGVKD. The CDR3 region has the DNA TGTGCCATCAGTGAGGGATCGGGAGCAATTGGGCAGTTCTTC. Protein: CAISEGSGAIGQFF.

The sample holds a few counts of this clonotype. V gene TRBV28 combines with J gene TRBJ1-4, with D perhaps matching TRBD1 (6 bases). CDR1 and CDR2 (germline): MDHEN, SYDVKM. Trimming cost V 6 bases and J 5 bases, with 19 bases left between them. The CDR3 loop spans 16 amino acids. CDR3 loop: CASRTRGGRENEKLFF. CDR3 DNA sequence: TGTGCCAGCAGGACCCGCGGGGGGCGAGAAAATGAAAAACTGTTTTTT. The variable domain in full, completed from reference TRBV28 and TRBJ1-4, reads DVKVTQSSRYLVKRTGEKVFLECVQDMDHENMFWYRQDPGLGLRLIYFSYDVKMKEKGDIPEGYSVSREKKERFSLILESASTNQTSMYLCASRTRGGRENEKLFFGSGTQLSVL.

This clonotype showed up many times. The chain uses TRBV2 and TRBJ2-7; 9 nucleotides agree with TRBD2. The V gene end was trimmed by 6 bases and the J gene end by 0 bases; junction bases not matched to a gene: 3. The CDR3 has 14 amino acids. Germline CDR1 reads SNHLY; CDR2 reads FYNNEI. As DNA, the CDR3 is TGTGCCAGCAGCCCGGGACTAGCCTCCTACGAGCAGTACTTC. Amino acids: CASSPGLASYEQYF.

This clonotype was picked up a small number of times. V and J are TRBV16 and TRBJ1-6, with a weak D call TRBD1 (6 bases). CDR1 is KGHSY and CDR2 is FQNENV in the germline V gene. Trimming pared 0 bases from V and 7 bases from J, leaving 10 bases between. This CDR3 contains 15 residues. CDR3 DNA sequence: TGTGCCAGCAGCCAATCACAGGGTCCCAATTCACCCCTCCACTTT. Its translation is CASSQSQGPNSPLHF.

The CDR3 DNA sequence: TGCAGTGCTCATGGACTAGCGGAGAAAGAAGAGACCCAGTACTTC. The encoded protein is CSAHGLAEKEETQYF. The chain carries TRBV20-1 and TRBJ2-5, with 10 bases fitting TRBD2. The V gene end was trimmed by 5 bases and the J gene end by 3 bases; junction bases not matched to a gene: 9. CDR3 length: 15 amino acids. In germline, CDR1 is DFQATT, CDR2 SNEGSKA (reference sequence).

This clonotype appeared many times. This chain's CDR3 is CASSQIGLNEQFF. Written as DNA, the CDR3 is TGTGCCAGCAGCCAGATAGGCCTTAATGAGCAGTTCTTC. This chain joins TRBV3-1 and TRBJ2-1; the D is unclear. Trimming left V 3 bases short and J 7 bases short, with 10 bases between. The germline V gene encodes CDR1 LGHDT and CDR2 YNNKEL (reference sequence). The CDR3 has 13 amino acids.

This clonotype has a count of ten or more. V and J are TRBV9 and TRBJ2-1, with 12 bases fitting TRBD2. CDR1 is SGDLS, CDR2 YYNGEE, per germline. This CDR3 is built from 18 residues. The V and J ends lost 0 bases and 9 bases, in that order; junction bases with no gene match: 13. The DNA for the CDR3 is TGTGCCAGCAGCGTAGTTACTAGCGGGAGGAACCTCCCCAGTGAGCAGTTCTTC. Translating gives CASSVVTSGRNLPSEQFF. The full variable domain, rest sourced from reference TRBV9 and TRBJ2-1, is DSGVTQTPKHLITATGQRVTLRCSPRSGDLSVYWYQQSLDQGLQFLIQYYNGEERAKGNILERFSAQQFPDLHSELNLSSLELGDSALYFCASSVVTSGRNLPSEQFFGPGTRLTVL.

The CDR3 is CASRNWGGGNTIYF. Here the CDR3 DNA reads TGTGCCAGCAGAAATTGGGGTGGGGGAAACACCATATATTTT. The rearrangement links TRBV6-1 to TRBJ1-3; no definite D call. The ends were cut back, 6 bases at V and 4 bases at J, with 13 bases in the middle. The germline V gene encodes CDR1 MNHNS and CDR2 SASEGT. The CDR3 is made up of 14 amino acids.

This clonotype was observed a handful of times. The genes are TRBV7-3 and TRBJ2-2, with TRBD2 matching 14 bases. This CDR3 is built from 16 residues. V shed 4 bases and J 5 bases; nucleotides not matched to a gene: 3. Germline-derived CDR1 and CDR2 are SGHTA and FQGTGA. In nucleotides, the CDR3 is TGTGCCAGCAGCTCCGGGACTAGCGGGAGTACCGGGGAGCTGTTTTTT. Protein: CASSSGTSGSTGELFF.

Turning to this clonotype: Germline is not matched at one junction end, which may reflect a read error. The chain couples TRBV11-2 to TRBJ2-3; 16 bases match TRBD2. Germline-derived CDR1 and CDR2 are SGHAT and FQNNGV. This CDR3 spans 16 amino acids. DNA of the CDR3: TGCGCCAGCAGCCAGGGACTAGCGGGAGGGCTAGATACGCAGTATTTT. It yields the protein CASSQGLAGGLDTQYF.

At least ten counts were recorded for this clonotype. The V and J genes are TRBV2 and TRBJ2-1; 13 nucleotides line up with TRBD2. With V trimmed by 6 bases and J by 6 bases, 5 bases remained unmatched. This CDR3 contains 15 residues. The germline V gene has CDR1 SNHLY and CDR2 FYNNEI. The CDR3 DNA is TGTGCCAGCAGGAAGACTAGCGGGAGGTTCAATGAGCAGTTCTTC. It encodes CASRKTSGRFNEQFF. The whole variable domain, filled in from reference TRBV2 and TRBJ2-1, reads EPEVTQTPSHQVTQMGQEVILRCVPISNHLYFYWYRQILGQKVEFLVSFYNNEISEKSEIFDDQFSVERPDGSNFTLKIRSTKLEDSAMYFCASRKTSGRFNEQFFGPGTRLTVL.

This clonotype was found many times. V and J are TRBV6-1 and TRBJ1-6; 8 bases match TRBD1. The germline V gene has CDR1 MNHNS and CDR2 SASEGT. The length of the CDR3 is 14 residues. V lost 6 bases to trimming and J lost 11 bases; unmatched junction nucleotides: 9. CDR3: CASRLRTGTPPLHF. The CDR3 DNA reads TGTGCCAGCAGACTAAGGACAGGGACCCCACCCCTCCACTTT.

This clonotype has a count of ten or more. The chain links TRBV5-1 to TRBJ1-2, with D hard to call. Germline loops: CDR1 SGHRS, CDR2 YFSETQ. The CDR3 length is 16 residues. The V end lost 0 bases, the J end lost 2 bases, and 14 bases lay between the germline ends. The chain's CDR3 is CASSLASQVSNYGYTF. The DNA of the CDR3 is TGCGCCAGCAGCTTGGCCAGTCAAGTCAGCAACTATGGCTACACCTTC.

This clonotype was counted many times. The chain uses TRBV18 and TRBJ1-2, with a tentative D call TRBD1 (6 bases). V was clipped by 5 bases and J by 3 bases, with 16 bases between them. The CDR3 is 15 residues long. Germline CDR1 reads KGHSH; CDR2 reads LQKENI. This CDR3 reads CASSSTTTGDYGYTF. CDR3 nucleotides: TGTGCCAGCTCATCGACTACGACAGGAGACTATGGCTACACCTTC. The full variable domain, in which reference TRBV18 and TRBJ1-2 provide the parts outside the CDR3, is NAGVMQNPRHLVRRRGQEARLRCSPMKGHSHVYWYRQLPEEGLKFMVYLQKENIIDESGMPKERFSAEFPKEGPSILRIQQVVRGDSAAYFCASSSTTTGDYGYTFGSGTRLTVV.

This clonotype has at least ten counts. V usage is TRBV28 and J usage is TRBJ1-1; no clear D gene. The germline V gene encodes CDR1 MDHEN and CDR2 SYDVKM. Trimming removed 0 bases from V and 5 bases from J, with 16 bases in between. This CDR3 contains 16 residues. CDR3 in amino acids: CASSLWFMKFETEAFF. The CDR3 bases are TGTGCCAGCAGTTTATGGTTTATGAAGTTTGAGACTGAAGCTTTCTTT. Full variable domain (outside the CDR3, taken from reference TRBV28 and TRBJ1-1): DVKVTQSSRYLVKRTGEKVFLECVQDMDHENMFWYRQDPGLGLRLIYFSYDVKMKEKGDIPEGYSVSREKKERFSLILESASTNQTSMYLCASSLWFMKFETEAFFGQGTRLTVV.

This clonotype was recorded a few times. The rearrangement joins TRBV27 to TRBJ2-7; D possibly corresponds to TRBD2 (6 bases). This CDR3 is 12 amino acids long. From germline, CDR1 is MNHEY and CDR2 SMNVEV (reference sequence). Trimming removed 5 bases at V and 7 bases at J, with 12 bases between. CDR3 nucleotide sequence: TGTGCCAGCAGTCCCCCTCGGGAGGAGCAGTACTTC. Protein sequence: CASSPPREEQYF.

This clonotype came up a few times. V gene TRBV5-5 combines with J gene TRBJ2-2; D may match TRBD1 or TRBD2 (5 bases each). The CDR3 runs 15 residues. Germline CDR1 SGHKS, CDR2 YYEKEE (reference sequence). Trimming cost V 0 bases and J 5 bases, with 11 bases left between them. The CDR3 DNA is TGTGCCAGCAGCTTGGACCCAGGGAGTACCGGGGAGCTGTTTTTT. Its protein product is CASSLDPGSTGELFF.

This clonotype was seen many times. The CDR3 reads CASRGGTVNTEAFF. In DNA, the CDR3 is TGTGCCAGCAGGGGGGGGACAGTGAACACTGAAGCTTTCTTT. The chain couples TRBV11-2 to TRBJ1-1; 7 nucleotides align to TRBD1. CDR1 is SGHAT, CDR2 FQNNGV, per germline. J gave up 0 bases and V 6 bases, and 4 bases lay outside the gene matches. This CDR3 has 14 amino acids.

The rearrangement uses TRBV10-3 and TRBJ2-7, with TRBD2 matching over 9 bases. The V and J ends lost 6 bases and 7 bases, in that order; junction bases with no gene match: 13. The CDR3 contains 15 residues. From germline, CDR1 is ENHRY and CDR2 SYGVKD. The CDR3 sequence: CAISQLAGVLHEQYF. CDR3 in DNA: TGTGCCATCAGCCAATTAGCGGGAGTTCTCCATGAGCAGTACTTC.

The rearrangement links TRBV20-1 to TRBJ2-3, with 8 bases lining up with TRBD2. There are 14 residues in the CDR3. Germline V gene sequence: CDR1 DFQATT, CDR2 SNEGSKA (reference sequence). The V gene end was trimmed by 2 bases and the J gene end by 2 bases; junction bases not matched to a gene: 3. CDR3 sequence: CSARQLADTDTQYF. CDR3 sequence (DNA): TGCAGTGCTAGACAACTAGCGGACACAGATACGCAGTATTTT.

As concerns this clonotype: This may arise from a read error, as a much more abundant clone is one base away. The chain couples TRBV11-3 to TRBJ1-2; no clear D gene. The germline CDR1 and CDR2 sequences are SGHNT and YENEEA. This CDR3 is built from 13 residues. Trimming pared 4 bases from V and 6 bases from J, leaving 12 bases between. As DNA, the CDR3 is TGTGCCAGCAGCTCCACCCAAGCCAATGGCTACACCTTC. This translates into CASSSTQANGYTF.

This clonotype was seen at least ten times. V usage is TRBV25-1 and J usage is TRBJ2-3, with 14 bases identical to TRBD2. CDR1 is MGHDK and CDR2 is SYGVNS in the germline V gene. There are 21 residues in the CDR3. The V segment lost 7 bases and the J segment 5 bases; nucleotides outside the gene matches: 23. In DNA, the CDR3 is TGTGCCAGCACAAGCCATGGGACTAGCGGGAGTCGCGCCCCCGCGATAGATACGCAGTATTTT. This translates into CASTSHGTSGSRAPAIDTQYF.

J is TRBJ2-1 and V is TRBV2, with 9 bases matching TRBD2. The germline V gene has CDR1 SNHLY and CDR2 FYNNEI. V lost 5 bases to trimming and J lost 8 bases; unmatched junction nucleotides: 7. The CDR3 runs to 14 residues. Here the CDR3 reads CASSRLAGSDEQFF. Written as DNA, the CDR3 is TGTGCCAGCAGTAGGCTAGCGGGAAGCGATGAGCAGTTCTTC.

The V gene is TRBV30, the J gene TRBJ2-7; 9 nucleotides align to TRBD2. Germline V gene lookup returns CDR1 GTSNPN and CDR2 SVGIG (reference sequence). The junction had 9 bases not matched to a gene; V was cut back by 1 base and J by 5 bases. The CDR3 length is 15 residues. The chain's CDR3 is CAWSGSWREGDEQYF. The CDR3 region has the DNA TGTGCCTGGAGTGGTAGTTGGCGGGAGGGGGACGAGCAGTACTTC.